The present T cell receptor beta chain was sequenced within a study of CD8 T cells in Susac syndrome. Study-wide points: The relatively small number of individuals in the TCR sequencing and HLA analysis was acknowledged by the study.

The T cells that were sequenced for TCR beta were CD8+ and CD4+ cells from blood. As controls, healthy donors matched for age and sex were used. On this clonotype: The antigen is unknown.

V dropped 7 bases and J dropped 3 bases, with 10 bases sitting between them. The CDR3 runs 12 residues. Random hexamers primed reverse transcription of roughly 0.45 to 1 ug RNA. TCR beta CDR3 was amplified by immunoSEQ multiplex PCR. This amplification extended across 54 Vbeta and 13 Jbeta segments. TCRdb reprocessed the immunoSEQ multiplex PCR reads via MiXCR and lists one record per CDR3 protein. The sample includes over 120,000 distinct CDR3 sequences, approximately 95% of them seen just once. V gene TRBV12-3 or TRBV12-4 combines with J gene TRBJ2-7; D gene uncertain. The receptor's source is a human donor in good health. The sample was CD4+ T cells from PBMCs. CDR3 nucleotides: TGTGCCAGCAAATTCACGGGCTACGAGCAGTACTTC. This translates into CASKFTGYEQYF.